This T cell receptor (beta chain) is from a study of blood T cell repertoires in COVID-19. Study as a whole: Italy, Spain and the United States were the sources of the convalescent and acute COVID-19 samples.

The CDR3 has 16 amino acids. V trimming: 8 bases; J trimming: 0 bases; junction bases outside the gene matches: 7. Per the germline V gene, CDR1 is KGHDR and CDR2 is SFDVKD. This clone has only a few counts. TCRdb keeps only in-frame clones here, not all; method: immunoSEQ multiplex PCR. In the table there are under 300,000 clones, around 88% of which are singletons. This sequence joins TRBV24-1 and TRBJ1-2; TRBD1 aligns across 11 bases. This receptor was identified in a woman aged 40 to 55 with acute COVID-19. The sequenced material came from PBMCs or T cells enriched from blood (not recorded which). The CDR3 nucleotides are TGTGCCACCACCCGGGACAGGGGGAAAGCTAACTATGGCTACACCTTC. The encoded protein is CATTRDRGKANYGYTF.